The 30 T cell receptor beta chains in this list originate from one sample, sequenced in a study of blood T cells in healthy people across ages (dated by TCRdb to between 2015 and 2016). Library creation used 5' RACE. The run used an Illumina HiSeq 2500. A second 7 to 11 cycle PCR used a sample-barcoded 5' primer and a J-beta primer mix. TCRdb ran its own pipeline on the public reads, namely fastp trimming at Q25 and MiXCR clone calling, and kept in-frame beta chains. Each entry merges the rows of one CDR3 protein and shows their most common DNA and genes. The sample table shows 1.5 million to 2 million distinct CDR3 sequences, and roughly 50% are seen once. The biggest ten clones account for 2% to 2.5% of the sample. Sequenced input: blood. The receptors shown here come from a woman in her thirties or forties in good health.

This clonotype was picked up a small number of times. The chain recombines TRBV4-3 with TRBJ2-2; possibly TRBD1 for D (6 bases). Looked up from germline, CDR1 is LGHNA and CDR2 is YSLEER. Trimming removed 2 bases from V and 7 bases from J, with 8 bases in between. CDR3 length: 13 residues. The CDR3 DNA follows: TGCGCCAGCAGCCAATTGGACAGCGGGGAGCTGTTTTTT. Encoded protein: CASSQLDSGELFF.

The rearrangement uses TRBV2 and TRBJ2-1; TRBD1 matches at 10 bases. V shed 8 bases, J shed 5 bases, and the junction held 9 bases outside the gene matches. Germline V gene lookup returns CDR1 SNHLY and CDR2 FYNNEI. The CDR3 contains 15 residues. CDR3 in amino acids: CASRRGTGADNEQFF. CDR3 sequence (DNA): TGTGCCAGCCGAAGGGGGACAGGGGCTGACAATGAGCAGTTCTTC. Supplemented by reference TRBV2 and TRBJ2-1, the full variable domain reads EPEVTQTPSHQVTQMGQEVILRCVPISNHLYFYWYRQILGQKVEFLVSFYNNEISEKSEIFDDQFSVERPDGSNFTLKIRSTKLEDSAMYFCASRRGTGADNEQFFGPGTRLTVL.

This clonotype was observed a few times. The chain combines TRBV5-1 with TRBJ2-1; no clear D. Germline assignment: CDR1 SGHRS and CDR2 YFSETQ. The V end lost 0 bases, the J end lost 5 bases, and 12 bases lay between the germline ends. This CDR3 region has 15 residues. The CDR3: CASSLATNPHNEQFF. CDR3 coding DNA: TGCGCCAGCAGCTTGGCCACAAATCCCCACAATGAGCAGTTCTTC.

The genes are TRBV5-1 and TRBJ1-4; D is possibly TRBD1 (5 bases). The CDR3 has 14 amino acids. Germline assignment: CDR1 SGHRS and CDR2 YFSETQ. Trimming pared 4 bases from V and 4 bases from J, leaving 11 bases between. CDR3 residues: CASSGGQDNEKLFF. The DNA for the CDR3 is TGCGCCAGCAGCGGAGGACAAGATAATGAAAAACTGTTTTTT.

The V and J genes are TRBV20-1 and TRBJ2-3; possibly TRBD1 or TRBD2 for D (5 bases each). From germline, CDR1 is DFQATT and CDR2 SNEGSKA (reference sequence). V lost 6 bases to trimming and J lost 5 bases, with 24 bases between them. This CDR3 is 16 amino acids long. The CDR3 spells CSARPRDASWVDTQYF. In nucleotides, the CDR3 is TGCAGTGCCAGGCCCCGGGACGCTTCGTGGGTAGATACGCAGTATTTT.

This clonotype was recorded a few times. CDR3 region: CASSETGLAKNIQYF. The CDR3 nucleotides are TGTGCCAGCAGTGAAACAGGGCTAGCCAAAAACATTCAGTACTTC. This rearrangement joins TRBV6-1 to TRBJ2-4; TRBD1 is a possible D gene (6 bases). The CDR3 is 15 amino acids. V was trimmed by 2 bases and J by 0 bases, leaving 8 bases between them. The germline gives CDR1 MNHNS, CDR2 SASEGT.

This clonotype has more than one count but fewer than ten. This chain connects TRBV29-1 to TRBJ2-5; the D gene could be TRBD1 or TRBD2 (6 bases each). Trimming removed 6 bases from V and 7 bases from J, with 15 bases in between. From germline, CDR1 is SQVTM and CDR2 ANQGSEA. The CDR3 is made up of 12 amino acids. Here the CDR3 DNA reads TGCAGCGTCGAAAGGGGGGAGCGGACCCAGTACTTC. Translating it yields CSVERGERTQYF.

With respect to this clonotype: A junction end diverges from the germline sequence, so it may reflect a read error. The chain has TRBV2 and TRBJ2-6; a weak D match, TRBD2 (6 bases). From germline, CDR1 is SNHLY and CDR2 FYNNEI. The CDR3 sequence is 17 residues long. CDR3 nucleotide sequence: TGTGCCAGATCCCCCCAGGGAGGTCGCTCTGGGGCCGACGTCCTGACTTTC. The encoded protein is CARSPQGGRSGADVLTF. Full variable domain (remainder filled in from reference TRBV2 and TRBJ2-6): EPEVTQTPSHQVTQMGQEVILRCVPISNHLYFYWYRQILGQKVEFLVSFYNNEISEKSEIFDDQFSVERPDGSNFTLKIRSTKLEDSAMYFCARSPQGGRSGADVLTFGAGSRLTVL.

The genes are TRBV14 and TRBJ2-1; 11 bases fit TRBD1. The CDR3 contains 19 residues. The trim removed 4 bases at V and 4 bases at J, leaving 15 bases unmatched. CDR1 is SGHDN, CDR2 FVKESK, per germline. The CDR3 sequence: CASSPRTGGVGSLYNEQFF. CDR3 nucleotide sequence: TGTGCCAGCAGCCCCCGGACAGGGGGCGTAGGGTCACTTTACAATGAGCAGTTCTTC. Drawing the rest from reference TRBV14 and TRBJ2-1, the complete variable domain is EAGVTQFPSHSVIEKGQTVTLRCDPISGHDNLYWYRRVMGKEIKFLLHFVKESKQDESGMPNNRFLAERTGGTYSTLKVQPAELEDSGVYFCASSPRTGGVGSLYNEQFFGPGTRLTVL.

This clonotype occurred many times. This sequence joins TRBV7-9 and TRBJ2-5; D remains ambiguous. The V gene's germline CDR1 is SEHNR and CDR2 FQNEAQ (reference sequence). This CDR3 spans 15 amino acids. V shed 5 bases and J shed 5 bases, with 18 bases lying between them. The CDR3 loop is CASSVGHLGMETQYF. In DNA form, the CDR3 reads TGTGCCAGCAGCGTAGGGCATCTGGGGATGGAGACCCAGTACTTC.

CDR3 region: CASRKHNEQFF. CDR3 sequence (DNA): TGTGCCAGCAGAAAACATAATGAGCAGTTCTTC. The chain uses TRBV6-2 or TRBV6-3 and TRBJ2-1, with D unclear. V lost 6 bases and J lost 7, with 7 bases in between. CDR1 and CDR2 from the germline V gene are MNHEY and SVGEGT. CDR3 size: 11 residues.

The rearrangement links TRBV20-1 to TRBJ2-3, with TRBD2 matching over 15 bases. The CDR3 totals 16 residues. Germline CDR1 DFQATT, CDR2 SNEGSKA (reference sequence). V gave up 6 bases and J gave up 2 bases; unmatched junction bases: 6. As DNA, the CDR3 is TGCAGTGCCGTTGGACTAGCGGGGGGGTACACAGATACGCAGTATTTT. Translated: CSAVGLAGGYTDTQYF.

This clonotype has only a few counts. The chain carries TRBV7-2 and TRBJ2-5; D perhaps matches TRBD1 (6 bases). Germline V CDR1 and CDR2: SGHTA, FQGNSA. The length of the CDR3 is 14 residues. V shed 5 bases and J shed 5 bases, with 15 bases lying between them. In nucleotides, the CDR3 is TGTGCCAGCAGCGCCGGACAGAGTGGGGAGACCCAGTACTTC. Its translation is CASSAGQSGETQYF.

This clonotype was counted only a few times. V and J are TRBV4-2 and TRBJ1-2, with D perhaps TRBD1 (5 bases). Germline V gives CDR1 LGHNA, CDR2 YNFKEQ. This CDR3 spans 16 amino acids. Between the trimmed V and J ends, which lost 3 bases and 1 base, there was a span of 15 bases. The CDR3 protein is CASSHLRDFFNYGYTF. CDR3 DNA: TGTGCCAGCAGCCATCTCAGGGATTTTTTTAACTATGGCTACACCTTC.

This clonotype was observed a handful of times. CDR3 region: CASSGTTSVHTQYF. The DNA of the CDR3 is TGTGCCAGCAGTGGCACAACTAGCGTTCATACGCAGTATTTT. This rearrangement joins TRBV2 to TRBJ2-3, with TRBD2 matching 7 bases. Germline V gives CDR1 SNHLY, CDR2 FYNNEI. CDR3 length: 14 amino acids. V was clipped by 4 bases and J by 7 bases; unmatched bases: 8.

V gene TRBV18 combines with J gene TRBJ1-5; D unclear. This CDR3 comprises 15 residues. Trimming pared 5 bases from V and 0 bases from J, leaving 11 bases between. Looked up from germline, CDR1 is KGHSH and CDR2 is LQKENI. This chain's CDR3 is CASSATANSNQPQHF. CDR3 DNA: TGTGCCAGCTCAGCAACAGCGAATAGCAATCAGCCCCAGCATTTT.

This clonotype was recorded a few times. The chain couples TRBV27 to TRBJ2-6; a possible D gene is TRBD1 (6 bases). This CDR3 spans 17 amino acids. Germline CDR1 and CDR2: MNHEY and SMNVEV (reference sequence). V gave up 2 bases and J gave up 2 bases, with 13 bases separating them. CDR3 coding DNA: TGTGCCAGCAGTTTAAGGTGGTCAGGGGCTGGGGCCAACGTCCTGACTTTC. Amino acid sequence: CASSLRWSGAGANVLTF.

In its sample, this clonotype was seen a few times. The chain has TRBV10-3 and TRBJ2-1; D unresolved. CDR1 ENHRY and CDR2 SYGVKD come from the germline V gene. The V and J ends lost 2 bases and 9 bases respectively, with 8 bases between them. The CDR3 sequence is 12 residues long. The CDR3 loop reads CAISEDVSEQFF. The CDR3 bases are TGTGCCATCAGTGAGGATGTGAGTGAGCAGTTCTTC.

There are a few counts of this clonotype. The chain has TRBV19 and TRBJ2-5, with TRBD2 matching 11 bases. Looked up from germline, CDR1 is LNHDA and CDR2 is SQIVND (reference sequence). The CDR3 has 15 amino acids. V dropped 6 bases and J dropped 2; count of bases not matched to a gene: 5. CDR3 sequence: CASRRLAGNQETQYF. CDR3 in DNA: TGTGCCAGTAGGAGACTAGCGGGGAATCAAGAGACCCAGTACTTC.

A few counts support this clonotype. The V and J genes are TRBV20-1 and TRBJ1-2; D ambiguous. CDR3 length equals 13 residues. Trimming stripped 0 bases from V and 7 bases from J, with 12 bases between. Germline V lookup: CDR1 DFQATT, CDR2 SNEGSKA (reference sequence). In DNA form, the CDR3 reads TGCAGTGCTAGAGATCAAGGGTTTTCTGGCTACACCTTC. Amino acids: CSARDQGFSGYTF.

The chain joins TRBV11-1 to TRBJ1-2; D ambiguous. Trimming removed 5 bases from V and 7 bases from J, with 14 bases in between. Germline-derived CDR1 and CDR2 are SGHAT and FQDESV (reference sequence). This CDR3 region has 13 residues. The CDR3 loop reads CASSRSGVGGYTF. CDR3 bases: TGTGCCAGCAGCAGATCAGGTGTAGGTGGCTACACCTTC.

This clonotype was counted between two and nine times. This chain joins TRBV4-1 and TRBJ2-7; tentatively, D is TRBD2 (6 bases). The CDR3 consists of 17 residues. The germline V and J ends were trimmed by 0 bases and 0 bases, with 15 bases remaining between them. The germline CDR1 and CDR2 sequences are MGHRA and YSYEKL. The DNA for the CDR3 is TGCGCCAGCAGCCAAGAAGGAGGCGGGGCTAGCTCCTACGAGCAGTACTTC. This translates into CASSQEGGGASSYEQYF.

The chain combines TRBV12-3 or TRBV12-4 with TRBJ2-3, with 11 bases matching TRBD2. V shed 4 bases, J shed 6 bases, and the junction held 9 bases outside the gene matches. The length of the CDR3 is 16 residues. For the CDR3, the DNA is TGTGCCAGCAGTTCCATAGCGGGAGGGCCTAGGGATACGCAGTATTTT. Protein: CASSSIAGGPRDTQYF.

This clonotype was detected only once. V is TRBV20-1 and J is TRBJ2-5; TRBD2 might be the D (6 bases). V shed 6 bases and J shed 2 bases, with 19 bases lying between them. The germline CDR1 and CDR2 sequences are DFQATT and SNEGSKA (reference sequence). The CDR3 loop spans 15 amino acids. The DNA for the CDR3 is TGCAGTGCGAGGAGACCGGGACTTATGCAAGAGACCCAGTACTTC. Amino acid sequence: CSARRPGLMQETQYF.

The chain has TRBV7-9 and TRBJ1-2, with TRBD1 matching over 7 bases. CDR1 is SEHNR and CDR2 is FQNEAQ in the germline V gene (reference sequence). The CDR3 contains 15 residues. Unmatched junction bases numbered 9, after V lost 5 bases and J lost 3 bases. The CDR3: CASSDGDRRYYGYTF. DNA of the CDR3: TGTGCCAGCAGCGACGGGGACAGAAGGTACTATGGCTACACCTTC.

This chain joins TRBV20-1 and TRBJ2-3; TRBD2 is a possible D gene (6 bases). Trimming pared 0 bases from V and 3 bases from J, leaving 13 bases between. The CDR3 has 15 amino acids. CDR1 is DFQATT, CDR2 SNEGSKA, per germline (reference sequence). The CDR3, as DNA: TGCAGTGCTAGAGATAGCCGGGGGAGGACAGATACGCAGTATTTT. Its translation: CSARDSRGRTDTQYF.

The rearrangement uses TRBV10-3 and TRBJ2-7; D is unresolved. Trimming took off 6 bases at V and 5 bases at J, with 14 bases between the two ends. CDR3 length: 13 amino acids. Germline V gene data show CDR1 as ENHRY and CDR2 as SYGVKD. Here the CDR3 DNA reads TGTGCCATCAGAGGTCAGGTCAGAGACGAGCAGTACTTC. Its protein is CAIRGQVRDEQYF.

The chain uses TRBV29-1 and TRBJ1-1, with a weak D call TRBD1 (6 bases). The CDR3 runs to 11 residues. Looked up from germline, CDR1 is SQVTM and CDR2 is ANQGSEA. V lost 7 bases to trimming and J lost 0 bases, with 6 bases between them. CDR3 amino acids: CSGQVNTEAFF. In DNA, the CDR3 is TGCAGCGGACAGGTGAACACTGAAGCTTTCTTT.

Concerning this clonotype itself: Since a much larger clone is just one base distant, this may be a read error. V is TRBV4-3 and J is TRBJ2-7; D is perhaps TRBD1 or TRBD2 (5 bases each). This CDR3 has 15 residues. V shed 3 bases and J shed 3 bases, with 15 bases lying between them. CDR1 is LGHNA, CDR2 YSLEER, per germline. The CDR3 is CASSQSAGTLYEQYF. In DNA form, the CDR3 reads TGCGCCAGCAGCCAGTCCGCCGGGACGCTCTACGAGCAGTACTTC.

The rearrangement links TRBV10-3 to TRBJ1-1, with D perhaps TRBD1 (6 bases). This CDR3 is 14 amino acids long. Germline V gene data show CDR1 as ENHRY and CDR2 as SYGVKD. Trimming removed 4 bases from V and 3 bases from J, with 12 bases in between. The CDR3 bases are TGTGCCATCAGTGTTGCAGGGGAGGACACTGAAGCTTTCTTT. This sequence encodes CAISVAGEDTEAFF.